The 14 T cell receptor beta chains presented below share a single source sample, sequenced in a study of T-cell memory formation after mild COVID-19. MiXCR, run by TCRdb on the 5' RACE reads, gives a single entry per CDR3 protein. The sample consists of approximately 350,000 distinct CDR3 sequences, approximately 15% of them appearing once. The material sequenced was PBMCs or a T cell subset sorted from them (not recorded which). These receptors originate from a man aged 18 to 30 who had mild COVID-19 (a few samples of this study predate the infection). Cell type and time point are not known.

V gene TRBV15 combines with J gene TRBJ1-3; D possibly corresponds to TRBD1 (6 bases). V lost 0 bases and J 4 bases, leaving 13 bases between the germline ends. The CDR3 loop spans 16 amino acids. CDR1 is LNHNV and CDR2 is YYDKDF in the germline V gene (reference sequence). The CDR3 DNA reads as TGTGCCACCAGCAGAGATCCCCGGGGGCGAGGAAACACCATATATTTT. It codes for CATSRDPRGRGNTIYF.

This clonotype was observed a handful of times. V gene TRBV25-1 combines with J gene TRBJ2-1; 11 bases map to TRBD2. The CDR3 spans 16 residues. The germline V gene encodes CDR1 MGHDK and CDR2 SYGVNS. V gave up 4 bases and J gave up 5 bases; unmatched junction bases: 7. Here the CDR3 reads CASSARLAGRNNEQFF. CDR3 nucleotides: TGTGCCAGCAGTGCCCGACTAGCGGGGAGAAACAATGAGCAGTTCTTC. Combining the CDR3 with reference TRBV25-1 and TRBJ2-1 gives the whole variable domain EADIYQTPRYLVIGTGKKITLECSQTMGHDKMYWYQQDPGMELHLIHYSYGVNSTEKGDLSSESTVSRIRTEHFPLTLESARPSHTSQYLCASSARLAGRNNEQFFGPGTRLTVL.

The chain recombines TRBV20-1 with TRBJ2-3; possible D gene TRBD1, 6 bases. The germline V gene encodes CDR1 DFQATT and CDR2 SNEGSKA (reference sequence). The CDR3 has 13 amino acids. The ends were cut back, 6 bases at V and 3 bases at J, with 13 bases in the middle. The CDR3 coding sequence is TGCAGTGCGAGCCCAGGGGAGACAGATACGCAGTATTTT. It translates to CSASPGETDTQYF.

This clonotype was observed at least ten times. CDR3 DNA: TGTGCCAGCAGCCGGGGACAGGTTCTTGAGCAGTACTTC. It encodes CASSRGQVLEQYF. The chain combines TRBV7-6 with TRBJ2-7, with TRBD1 matching 8 bases. Unmatched junction bases numbered 7, after V lost 5 bases and J lost 7 bases. Germline V gives CDR1 SGHVS, CDR2 FNYEAQ. The CDR3 has 13 residues.

CDR3 amino acids: CASSFRDRGNYGYTF. CDR3 bases: TGTGCCAGCAGTTTTCGGGACAGGGGGAACTATGGCTACACCTTC. V is TRBV27 and J is TRBJ1-2, with 11 positions matching TRBD1. CDR1 is MNHEY and CDR2 is SMNVEV in the germline V gene (reference sequence). After removal of 3 bases from V and 2 bases from J, the junction contained 2 bases not matched to a gene. The CDR3 loop spans 15 amino acids.

This clonotype showed up just a few times. V usage is TRBV6-6 and J usage is TRBJ1-2, with D unresolved. CDR3 size: 15 residues. Trimming shortened V by 6 bases and J by 0 bases, and 14 bases separated the two germline ends. Looked up from germline, CDR1 is MNHNY and CDR2 is SVGAGI (reference sequence). As DNA, the CDR3 is TGTGCCAGCAGCCGGGCGGACCGGTCTAACTATGGCTACACCTTC. It specifies CASSRADRSNYGYTF.

This clonotype has more than one count but fewer than ten. The chain couples TRBV4-3 to TRBJ2-1, with 7 positions matching TRBD2. CDR1 and CDR2 (germline): LGHNA, YSLEER. J gave up 1 base and V 0 bases, and 15 bases lay outside the gene matches. The CDR3 contains 20 residues. The CDR3 bases are TGCGCCAGCAGCCAAGAAATCCCCAGATACCAGCGGGGATCCTACAATGAGCAGTTCTTC. Protein product: CASSQEIPRYQRGSYNEQFF.

This chain links TRBV9 with TRBJ1-2, with D maybe TRBD1 (6 bases). Germline loops: CDR1 SGDLS, CDR2 YYNGEE. The CDR3 spans 14 residues. The V gene lost 0 bases and the J gene lost 2 bases, with 8 bases spanning the gap. The CDR3 DNA follows: TGTGCCAGCAGCGTAGACGACAGGAACTATGGCTACACCTTC. Translation gives CASSVDDRNYGYTF.

This clonotype occurred a few times. V and J are TRBV20-1 and TRBJ2-5; 7 nucleotides agree with TRBD1. From germline, CDR1 is DFQATT and CDR2 SNEGSKA (reference sequence). The trim removed 0 bases at V and 5 bases at J, leaving 9 bases unmatched. The CDR3 covers 15 residues. The CDR3 protein is CSARDPGQWGETQYF. CDR3 nucleotide sequence: TGCAGTGCTAGAGATCCGGGACAGTGGGGTGAGACCCAGTACTTC.

The rearrangement links TRBV19 to TRBJ1-6; no reliable D call. V was shortened by 7 bases and J by 7 bases, with 11 bases between the two germline ends. The V gene's germline CDR1 is LNHDA and CDR2 SQIVND (reference sequence). The CDR3 consists of 13 residues. CDR3 amino acids: CASNPLRNSPLHF. In DNA, the CDR3 is TGTGCCAGTAACCCTCTCAGGAATTCACCCCTCCACTTT.

This chain joins TRBV4-1 and TRBJ2-1, with D perhaps matching TRBD1 (6 bases). Germline assignment: CDR1 MGHRA and CDR2 YSYEKL. This CDR3 comprises 18 residues. The V end was cut by 1 base, the J end by 0 bases, with 16 bases between. The CDR3 region is CASSQGLTGKGSYNEQFF. CDR3 DNA: TGCGCCAGCAGCCAAGGGCTTACAGGGAAAGGCTCCTACAATGAGCAGTTCTTC.

This rearrangement joins TRBV29-1 to TRBJ1-1; no firm D call. V was shortened by 5 bases and J by 5 bases, with 9 bases between the two germline ends. The CDR3 is made up of 11 amino acids. Looked up from germline, CDR1 is SQVTM and CDR2 is ANQGSEA. The chain's CDR3 is CSVFIITEAFF. CDR3 nucleotides: TGCAGCGTTTTTATCATAACTGAAGCTTTCTTT.

The chain recombines TRBV5-4 with TRBJ1-2, with D unclear. The CDR3 sequence is 15 residues long. CDR1 is SGHNT and CDR2 is YYREEE in the germline V gene (reference sequence). Deletions cut 4 bases from V and 4 bases from J, with 17 bases between. CDR3: CASSNQLQTPYGYTF. The CDR3 DNA is TGTGCCAGCAGCAACCAACTGCAAACCCCCTATGGCTACACCTTC.

In this sample, this clonotype turned up many times. The chain joins TRBV7-8 to TRBJ2-2, with 7 bases fitting TRBD1. Trimming removed 5 bases from V and 4 bases from J; junction bases left unmatched: 7. Germline CDR1 reads SGHVS; CDR2 reads FQNEAQ. The CDR3 runs 15 residues. The CDR3 bases are TGTGCCAGCAGCGCACGACAGGGACCCACCGGGGAGCTGTTTTTT. This gives the protein CASSARQGPTGELFF.